A selection of T cell receptor beta chains follows, all from one sample in a study of blood T cell repertoires in COVID-19. Assay: immunoSEQ multiplex PCR; the TCRdb copy retains only in-frame clones and omits some. Of 300,000 to 400,000 clones detected, 80% to 90% appear once; the ten largest clones hold roughly 6%. The sample consisted of peripheral blood. The receptors derive from a woman aged 50 to 60 with COVID-19, enrolled during active disease. The CDR3 runs from the conserved cysteine through the conserved F or W. A D gene is named only where the DNA matches it firmly. Part of the rows lack a size; the others show once, few, many or a class for expanded clones.

d_call	clone_size	v_call	j_call	cdr3_nt	cdr3_aa
TRBD2	NA	TRBV19	TRBJ2-1	TGTGCCAGCCAAGGAGGGACTAGCGGGTTGAGCTCCTACAATGAGCAGTTCTTC	CASQGGTSGLSSYNEQFF
TRBD1	NA	TRBV5-1	TRBJ1-2	TGCGCCAGCCCCCAAGACAGGGGCCTACCTAACTATGGCTACACCTTC	CASPQDRGLPNYGYTF
TRBD2	once	TRBV30	TRBJ2-1	TGTGCCTGGAGTCCATCGACTAGCGGGAGGTTGCTAAATGAGCAGTTCTTC	CAWSPSTSGRLLNEQFF
NA	NA	TRBV12-3/TRBV12-4	TRBJ2-3	TGTGCCAGTAGGGGGTTCACAGATACGCAGTATTTT	CASRGFTDTQYF
NA	NA	TRBV11-3	TRBJ2-3	TGTGCCAGCAGCCTCAGGGCAGATACGCAGTATTTT	CASSLRADTQYF
NA	few	TRBV7-8	TRBJ2-1	TGTGCCAGCAGCTTAGCGAGGAGCAATGAGCAGTTCTTC	CASSLARSNEQFF
TRBD2	NA	TRBV27	TRBJ2-1	TGTGCCAGCAGTTTATCGGGCGGGAGGGAGAATGAGCAGTTCTTC	CASSLSGGRENEQFF
NA	NA	TRBV25-1	TRBJ2-5	TGTGCCAGCAGTGAACCCCGGACAGATTTGGAGACCCAGTACTTC	CASSEPRTDLETQYF
TRBD1	NA	TRBV5-1	TRBJ1-2	TGCGCCAGCAGCTTGGAACAGGGGTCTAGTGGCTACACCTTC	CASSLEQGSSGYTF
TRBD2	NA	TRBV11-2	TRBJ2-1	TGTGCCAGCAGCTCCCGGACTAGCGGGAGGGCCGTCGGTGAGCAGTTCTTC	CASSSRTSGRAVGEQFF
NA	NA	TRBV30	TRBJ2-2	TGTGCCTGGAAGCTGAACACCGGGGAGCTGTTTTTT	CAWKLNTGELFF
NA	NA	TRBV20-1	TRBJ2-1	TGCAGTGCTAGTCAGGGTGACAATGAGCAGTTCTTC	CSASQGDNEQFF
TRBD1	NA	TRBV5-1	TRBJ1-2	TGCGCCAGCAGCTTGAACTCAGGGACAGGGTTTGGGGACACCTTC	CASSLNSGTGFGDTF
NA	NA	TRBV10-1	TRBJ2-3	TGCGCCAGCAGTGTCGGGAGCTTAAATACGCAGTATTTT	CASSVGSLNTQYF
TRBD1	once	TRBV7-2	TRBJ2-5	TGTGCCAGCAGCCGGGACAGGGGTGAGGAGACCCAGTACTTC	CASSRDRGEETQYF
TRBD2	once	TRBV3-1/TRBV3-2	TRBJ2-3	TGTGCCAGCAGCCCAATAGCGGGAGGCGGCACAGATACGCAGTATTTT	CASSPIAGGGTDTQYF
NA	NA	TRBV5-1	TRBJ2-7	TGCGCCAGCAGCCGAGGCACGACAGGCATCGAGCAGTACTTC	CASSRGTTGIEQYF
TRBD2	NA	TRBV27	TRBJ2-3	TGTGCCAGCAGTCAACCGCGGACTAGCGGCACAGATACGCAGTATTTT	CASSQPRTSGTDTQYF
TRBD2	NA	TRBV14	TRBJ2-1	TGTGCCAGCAGCCAAGTGCCTAGCGGGAGACCCGGTGAGCAGTTCTTC	CASSQVPSGRPGEQFF
TRBD1	NA	TRBV19	TRBJ1-1	TGTGCCAGTAGTATTTGGACAGGGGGCCCGAACACTGAAGCTTTCTTT	CASSIWTGGPNTEAFF
NA	NA	TRBV3-1/TRBV3-2	TRBJ1-2	TGTGCCAGCAGCCAAAGTTTAAAGGGGGAAGGCTACACCTTC	CASSQSLKGEGYTF
NA	NA	TRBV19	TRBJ1-5	TGTGCCAGTAGTATCTTAGCTTCGGGGGTTCGGCAGCCCCAGCATTTT	CASSILASGVRQPQHF
NA	NA	TRBV18	TRBJ1-5	TGTGCCAGCTCACCCACAGGCAATCAGCCCCAGCATTTT	CASSPTGNQPQHF
NA	NA	TRBV7-9	TRBJ2-4	TGTGCCAGCAGCCCGAGGTTTGGGGCGGACCCATCAATCAAAAACATTCAGTACTTC	CASSPRFGADPSIKNIQYF
NA	NA	TRBV5-1	TRBJ2-7	TGCGCCAGCAGCTCACGGACAGTAACCTACGAGCAGTACTTC	CASSSRTVTYEQYF
NA	NA	TRBV6-5	TRBJ2-3	TGTGCCAGCAGGGACAGAACAGATACGCAGTATTTT	CASRDRTDTQYF
NA	NA	TRBV10-3	TRBJ2-3	TGTGCCATCACGGACAAGTTTCTTGATACGCAGTATTTT	CAITDKFLDTQYF
NA	NA	TRBV12-3/TRBV12-4	TRBJ2-7	TGTGCCAGCAGTAGGGACACGTACGAGCAGTACTTC	CASSRDTYEQYF
NA	NA	TRBV27	TRBJ1-2	TGTGCCAGCAGTTTAGGGTCGGGCTATGGCTACACCTTC	CASSLGSGYGYTF
NA	NA	TRBV5-4	TRBJ2-3	TGTGCCAGCAGAATGGTGGCAGGGCGGACAGATACGCAGTATTTT	CASRMVAGRTDTQYF
NA	NA	TRBV10-3	TRBJ1-1	TGTGCCATCAGTGAGACAGCGAACACTGAAGCTTTCTTT	CAISETANTEAFF
NA	NA	TRBV10-1	TRBJ2-2	TGCGCCAGCAGTGAAGGGGCCGGGGAGCTGTTTTTT	CASSEGAGELFF
NA	few	TRBV10-3	TRBJ1-6	TGTGCCATCAGTGAGGGGGAGGCCTATAATTCACCCCTCCACTTT	CAISEGEAYNSPLHF
TRBD2	NA	TRBV7-2	TRBJ2-7	TGTGCCAGCAGCTTGACGGGAACTAGCGGGGGTCACTACGAGCAGTACTTC	CASSLTGTSGGHYEQYF
NA	NA	TRBV19	TRBJ1-1	TGTGCCAGTAAAAATGGGGGGGCCAACCGGAACACTGAAGCTTTCTTT	CASKNGGANRNTEAFF
NA	few	TRBV19	TRBJ1-1	TGTGCCAGTGGGAGGGGGAGCCCTGGGGACACTGAAGCTTTCTTT	CASGRGSPGDTEAFF
TRBD1	NA	TRBV2	TRBJ2-7	TGTGCCAGCTTAGGACTTAGACAGGGCCACGAGCAGTACTTC	CASLGLRQGHEQYF